A single sample is the source of the 23 T cell receptor beta chains below, sequenced in a study of shared clonotypes between healthy human individuals. CD45RO-negative cells were positively selected for CCR7, leaving out terminally differentiated effector memory CD45RA+ cells. Measured with immunoSEQ multiplex PCR; TCRdb has only the in-frame clones, and not every one. The table lists about 2,200,000 clones, more than 85% of them singletons. The sequencing sample was made of naive CD8+ T cells from PBMCs. Every receptor here comes from a man younger than 35 in good health. Some clones in this sample may be carry-over from other donors' samples.

V usage is TRBV5-8 and J usage is TRBJ1-1; D is undetermined. This CDR3 has 14 amino acids. Between the trimmed V and J ends, which lost 0 bases and 5 bases, there was a span of 11 bases. Germline values: CDR1 SGHTS, CDR2 YDEGEE. CDR3 DNA: TGTGCCAGCAGCTTGGCCCGACGTAAGACTGAAGCTTTCTTT. Its protein is CASSLARRKTEAFF.

This clone was found once. The chain recombines TRBV6-6 with TRBJ2-2, with no clear D. The CDR3 loop spans 15 amino acids. Germline V gives CDR1 MNHNY, CDR2 SVGAGI (reference sequence). Trimming took off 0 bases at V and 6 bases at J, with 11 bases between the two ends. CDR3 sequence reads: CASSYSNIGSGELFF. The CDR3, as DNA: TGTGCCAGCAGTTACTCGAATATCGGGTCCGGGGAGCTGTTTTTT.

The CDR3 nucleotides read TGTGCCAGCAGCTTAAGCACCGGGACAGGGGGCTACTACGAGCAGTACTTC. Its protein is CASSLSTGTGGYYEQYF. The genes are TRBV7-9 and TRBJ2-7; 12 bases fit TRBD1. From germline, CDR1 is SEHNR and CDR2 FQNEAQ (reference sequence). The J segment lost 3 bases and the V segment lost 2 bases, leaving 8 bases of the junction unmatched. This CDR3 contains 17 residues. The full variable domain, its missing parts supplied by reference TRBV7-9 and TRBJ2-7, is DTGVSQNPRHKITKRGQNVTFRCDPISEHNRLYWYRQTLGQGPEFLTYFQNEAQLEKSRLLSDRFSAERPKGSFSTLEIQRTEQGDSAMYLCASSLSTGTGGYYEQYFGPGTRLTVT.

The V and J genes are TRBV6-1 and TRBJ2-3, with unresolved D. Trimming cost V 7 bases and J 2 bases, with 13 bases left between them. CDR3 length: 14 residues. Germline V gene sequence: CDR1 MNHNS, CDR2 SASEGT. CDR3 protein: CASTEEQFTDTQYF. As DNA, the CDR3 is TGTGCCAGCACCGAGGAACAGTTCACAGATACGCAGTATTTT.

This CDR3 is CASSPWTSGPYEQYF. CDR3 nucleotide sequence: TGTGCCAGCAGCCCTTGGACTAGCGGACCCTACGAGCAGTACTTC. This chain links TRBV4-2 with TRBJ2-7, with TRBD2 matching over 10 bases. The length of the CDR3 is 15 residues. Germline CDR1 is LGHNA and CDR2 is YNFKEQ. V was pared by 4 bases and J by 2 bases, with 5 bases of the junction left unmatched.

The chain couples TRBV19 to TRBJ1-3, with D unclear. V was clipped by 8 bases and J by 7 bases, with 18 bases between them. Germline CDR1 and CDR2: LNHDA and SQIVND (reference sequence). CDR3 size: 14 residues. Written as DNA, the CDR3 is TGTGCCAGTTGGGCCCCTACGGAGTGGAACACCATATATTTT. Its protein product is CASWAPTEWNTIYF.

The V gene is TRBV11-2, the J gene TRBJ2-2; D is undetermined. Trimming cost V 4 bases and J 0 bases, with 6 bases left between them. Germline V gives CDR1 SGHAT, CDR2 FQNNGV. The CDR3 contains 14 residues. CDR3 coding DNA: TGTGCCAGCAGCTCCGGGCCGAACACCGGGGAGCTGTTTTTT. Translating gives CASSSGPNTGELFF. Full variable domain (outside the CDR3, taken from reference TRBV11-2 and TRBJ2-2): EAGVAQSPRYKIIEKRQSVAFWCNPISGHATLYWYQQILGQGPKLLIQFQNNGVVDDSQLPKDRFSAERLKGVDSTLKIQPAKLEDSAVYLCASSSGPNTGELFFGEGSRLTVL.

Concerning this clone: Distinct nucleotide sequences in the sample also encode this CDR3. This rearrangement joins TRBV9 to TRBJ2-1; 9 nucleotides agree with TRBD2. This CDR3 comprises 14 residues. V gave up 3 bases and J gave up 2 bases; unmatched junction bases: 0. The germline CDR1 and CDR2 sequences are SGDLS and YYNGEE. The CDR3 DNA is TGTGCCAGCAGCGCTAGCGGGACCTACAATGAGCAGTTCTTC. Residues: CASSASGTYNEQFF. Supplemented by reference TRBV9 and TRBJ2-1, the full variable domain reads DSGVTQTPKHLITATGQRVTLRCSPRSGDLSVYWYQQSLDQGLQFLIQYYNGEERAKGNILERFSAQQFPDLHSELNLSSLELGDSALYFCASSASGTYNEQFFGPGTRLTVL.

This chain uses TRBV12-5 with TRBJ2-3; 10 bases match TRBD1. The CDR3 spans 15 residues. Germline V lookup: CDR1 LGHNT, CDR2 FRNRAP. Trimming cost V 3 bases and J 6 bases; bases outside gene matches: 6. DNA of the CDR3: TGTGCTAGTGGTTTAGGGACAGGGGTTGGGGATACGCAGTATTTT. It is translated as CASGLGTGVGDTQYF.

The V and J genes are TRBV27 and TRBJ2-7; 7 bases agree with TRBD2. Germline V gene lookup returns CDR1 MNHEY and CDR2 SMNVEV (reference sequence). The CDR3 is made up of 16 amino acids. With V trimmed by 3 bases and J by 0 bases, 8 bases remained unmatched. This chain's CDR3 is CASSFASGEVSYEQYF. CDR3 bases: TGTGCCAGCAGTTTCGCCAGCGGGGAAGTCTCCTACGAGCAGTACTTC.

On this clone: The same CDR3 is also encoded by other DNA sequences in this sample. This chain uses TRBV7-9 with TRBJ2-1, with no clear D. V was pared by 5 bases and J by 0 bases, with 14 bases between. The CDR3 is 16 residues long. Germline V lookup: CDR1 SEHNR, CDR2 FQNEAQ (reference sequence). CDR3 bases: TGTGCCAGCAGCCCCCGGCTAGTCAGCTCCTACAATGAGCAGTTCTTC. It codes for CASSPRLVSSYNEQFF.

The CDR3 sequence is CASSSSSGTGHTNYGYTF. In DNA, the CDR3 is TGTGCCAGCAGCTCCAGCAGCGGGACAGGGCATACTAACTATGGCTACACCTTC. The chain carries TRBV5-4 and TRBJ1-2; 9 bases agree with TRBD1. Germline CDR1 is SGHNT and CDR2 is YYREEE (reference sequence). CDR3 length equals 18 residues. V dropped 3 bases and J dropped 0; count of bases not matched to a gene: 12.

This chain uses TRBV7-8 with TRBJ2-7; D remains unclear. The CDR3 has 15 residues. In germline, CDR1 is SGHVS, CDR2 FQNEAQ. Trimming removed 5 bases from V and 4 bases from J, with 18 bases in between. In DNA form, the CDR3 reads TGTGCCAGCAGCATAAGGTCCCCGATGGGGTACGAGCAGTACTTC. This gives the protein CASSIRSPMGYEQYF.

The chain couples TRBV5-8 to TRBJ2-7; 7 nucleotides match TRBD2. Germline V lookup: CDR1 SGHTS, CDR2 YDEGEE. V dropped 2 bases and J dropped 4; count of bases not matched to a gene: 6. This CDR3 is 14 amino acids long. This CDR3 reads CASSLREGAYEQYF. The CDR3 DNA follows: TGTGCCAGCAGCTTAAGGGAGGGTGCGTACGAGCAGTACTTC.

The CDR3, as DNA: TGTGCCAGCCGGGACGATAATTCACCCCTCCACTTT. The encoded protein is CASRDDNSPLHF. V gene TRBV6-6 combines with J gene TRBJ1-6; maybe TRBD1 (5 bases). Germline V gene lookup returns CDR1 MNHNY and CDR2 SVGAGI (reference sequence). This CDR3 region has 12 residues. The V gene lost 8 bases and the J gene lost 5 bases, with 7 bases spanning the gap.

J is TRBJ1-3 and V is TRBV28; D is uncertain. V dropped 2 bases and J dropped 7 bases, with 9 bases sitting between them. CDR1 is MDHEN and CDR2 is SYDVKM in the germline V gene. The CDR3 consists of 13 residues. CDR3 sequence: CASSLGGRNTIYF. CDR3 in DNA: TGTGCCAGCAGTTTAGGAGGGAGGAACACCATATATTTT.

The chain has TRBV11-2 and TRBJ2-2; no clear D gene. The CDR3 sequence is 12 residues long. Germline CDR1 SGHAT, CDR2 FQNNGV. Between the trimmed V and J ends, which lost 5 bases and 5 bases, there was a span of 6 bases. The CDR3 DNA follows: TGTGCCAGCAGCGCACAAACCGGGGAGCTGTTTTTT. It is translated as CASSAQTGELFF. The whole variable domain, remainder taken from reference TRBV11-2 and TRBJ2-2, is EAGVAQSPRYKIIEKRQSVAFWCNPISGHATLYWYQQILGQGPKLLIQFQNNGVVDDSQLPKDRFSAERLKGVDSTLKIQPAKLEDSAVYLCASSAQTGELFFGEGSRLTVL.

V usage is TRBV6-5 and J usage is TRBJ1-1; the D is unclear. Germline CDR1 is MNHEY and CDR2 is SVGAGI. This CDR3 is 15 amino acids long. The ends were cut back, 5 bases at V and 5 bases at J, with 18 bases in the middle. In DNA form, the CDR3 reads TGTGCCAGCAGTCCCCGGGTAGGGTGGTTTACTGAAGCTTTCTTT. Translating it yields CASSPRVGWFTEAFF.

On this clone: Distinct nucleotide sequences in the sample also encode this CDR3. The chain joins TRBV7-9 to TRBJ1-5; no clear D. The CDR3 consists of 14 residues. Trimming stripped 1 base from V and 7 bases from J, with 11 bases between. Germline CDR1 is SEHNR and CDR2 is FQNEAQ (reference sequence). The chain's CDR3 is CASSLVGAGQPQHF. In nucleotides, the CDR3 is TGTGCCAGCAGCTTAGTGGGAGCAGGCCAGCCCCAGCATTTT.

This chain connects TRBV5-4 to TRBJ2-3, with 11 bases that match TRBD2. The CDR3 extends over 16 amino acids. CDR1 is SGHNT and CDR2 is YYREEE in the germline V gene (reference sequence). Trimming removed 0 bases from V and 2 bases from J; junction bases left unmatched: 2. CDR3 DNA sequence: TGTGCCAGCAGCTTGGTGACTAGCGGGAACACAGATACGCAGTATTTT. Residues: CASSLVTSGNTDTQYF.

The chain is built from TRBV4-3 and TRBJ2-3, with 11 bases matching TRBD2. CDR1 is LGHNA and CDR2 is YSLEER in the germline V gene. With V trimmed by 3 bases and J by 2 bases, 10 bases remained unmatched. This CDR3 region has 18 residues. Here the CDR3 DNA reads TGCGCCAGCAGCCAGGCCTTCGGACTAGCGGGTCTCACAGATACGCAGTATTTT. This translates into CASSQAFGLAGLTDTQYF.

The chain recombines TRBV10-2 with TRBJ2-1; D unresolved. Trimming removed 6 bases from V and 0 bases from J, with 12 bases in between. This CDR3 contains 15 residues. Germline CDR1 reads WSHSY; CDR2 reads SAAADI. The CDR3 loop reads CASRLVLSSYNEQFF. CDR3 DNA sequence: TGCGCCAGCAGATTGGTTCTCTCCTCCTACAATGAGCAGTTCTTC.

V is TRBV9 and J is TRBJ2-1; weak D call: TRBD2 (5 bases). V shed 3 bases and J shed 9 bases, with 10 bases lying between them. The CDR3 has 12 amino acids. CDR1 SGDLS and CDR2 YYNGEE come from the germline V gene. CDR3 sequence reads: CASSGPTIEQFF. The CDR3 nucleotides read TGTGCCAGCAGCGGGCCGACTATTGAGCAGTTCTTC.